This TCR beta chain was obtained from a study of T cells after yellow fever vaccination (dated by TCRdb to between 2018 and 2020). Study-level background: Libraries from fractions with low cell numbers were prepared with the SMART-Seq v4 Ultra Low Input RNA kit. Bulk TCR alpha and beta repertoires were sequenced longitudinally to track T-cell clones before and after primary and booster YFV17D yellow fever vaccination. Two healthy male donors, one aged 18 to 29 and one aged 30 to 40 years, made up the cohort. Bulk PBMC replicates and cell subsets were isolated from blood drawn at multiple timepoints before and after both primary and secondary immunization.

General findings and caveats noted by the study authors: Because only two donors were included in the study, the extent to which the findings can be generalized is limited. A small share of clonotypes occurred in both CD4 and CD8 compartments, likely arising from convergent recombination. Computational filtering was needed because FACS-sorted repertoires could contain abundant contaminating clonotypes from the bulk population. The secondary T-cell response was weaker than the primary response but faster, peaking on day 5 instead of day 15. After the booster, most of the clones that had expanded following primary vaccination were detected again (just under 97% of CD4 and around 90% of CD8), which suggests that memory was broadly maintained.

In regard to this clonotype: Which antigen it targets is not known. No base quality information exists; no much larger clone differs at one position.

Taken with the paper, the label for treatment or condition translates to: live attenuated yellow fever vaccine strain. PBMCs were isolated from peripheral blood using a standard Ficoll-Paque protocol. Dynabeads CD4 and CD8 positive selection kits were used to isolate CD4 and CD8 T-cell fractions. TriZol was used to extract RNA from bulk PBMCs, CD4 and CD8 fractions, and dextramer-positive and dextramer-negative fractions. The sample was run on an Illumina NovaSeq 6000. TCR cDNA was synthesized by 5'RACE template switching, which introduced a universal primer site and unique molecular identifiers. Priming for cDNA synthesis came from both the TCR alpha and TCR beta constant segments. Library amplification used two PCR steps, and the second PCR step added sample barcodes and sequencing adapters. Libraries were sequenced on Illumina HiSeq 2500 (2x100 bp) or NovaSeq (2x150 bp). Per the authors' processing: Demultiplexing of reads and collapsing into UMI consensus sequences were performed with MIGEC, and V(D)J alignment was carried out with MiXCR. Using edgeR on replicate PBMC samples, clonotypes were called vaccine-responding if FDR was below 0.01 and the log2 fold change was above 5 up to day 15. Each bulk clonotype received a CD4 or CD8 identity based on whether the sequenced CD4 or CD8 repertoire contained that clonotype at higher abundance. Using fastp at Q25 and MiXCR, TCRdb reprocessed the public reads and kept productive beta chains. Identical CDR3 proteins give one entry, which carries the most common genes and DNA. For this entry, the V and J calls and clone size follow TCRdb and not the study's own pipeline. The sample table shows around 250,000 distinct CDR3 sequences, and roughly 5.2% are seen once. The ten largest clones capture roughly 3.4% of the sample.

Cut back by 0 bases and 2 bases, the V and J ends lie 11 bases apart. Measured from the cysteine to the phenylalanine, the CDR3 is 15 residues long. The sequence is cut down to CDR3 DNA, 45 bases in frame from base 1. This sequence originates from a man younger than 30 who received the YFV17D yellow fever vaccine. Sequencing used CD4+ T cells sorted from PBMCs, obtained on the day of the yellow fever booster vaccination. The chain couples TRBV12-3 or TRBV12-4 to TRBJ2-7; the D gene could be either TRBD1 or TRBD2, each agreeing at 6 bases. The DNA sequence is TGTGCCAGCAGTTTAGCGGGGGGCTGGGCCTACGAGCAGTACTTC. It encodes CASSLAGGWAYEQYF.